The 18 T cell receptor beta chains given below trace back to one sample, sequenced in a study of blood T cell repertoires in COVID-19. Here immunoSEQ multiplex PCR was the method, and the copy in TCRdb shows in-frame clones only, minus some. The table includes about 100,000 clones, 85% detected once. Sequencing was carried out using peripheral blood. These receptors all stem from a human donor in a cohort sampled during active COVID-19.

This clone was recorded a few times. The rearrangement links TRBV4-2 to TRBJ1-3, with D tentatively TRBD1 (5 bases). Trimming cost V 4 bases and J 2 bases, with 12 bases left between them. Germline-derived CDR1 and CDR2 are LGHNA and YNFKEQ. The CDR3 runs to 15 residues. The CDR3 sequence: CASSPGEGAGNTIYF. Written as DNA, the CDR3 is TGTGCCAGCAGCCCGGGGGAGGGAGCTGGAAACACCATATATTTT.

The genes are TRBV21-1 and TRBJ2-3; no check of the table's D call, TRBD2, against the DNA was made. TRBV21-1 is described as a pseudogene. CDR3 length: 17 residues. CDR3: CASSNTRVEASTDTQYF. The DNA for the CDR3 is TGTGCCAGCAGCAACACAAGGGTGGAGGCTAGCACAGATACGCAGTATTTT.

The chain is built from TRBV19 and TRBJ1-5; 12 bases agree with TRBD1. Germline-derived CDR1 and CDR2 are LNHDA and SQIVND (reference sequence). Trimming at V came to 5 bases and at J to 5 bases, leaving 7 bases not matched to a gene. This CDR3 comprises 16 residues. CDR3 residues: CASSYLGTGGYQPQHF. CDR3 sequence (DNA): TGTGCCAGTAGTTACCTCGGGACAGGGGGCTATCAGCCCCAGCATTTT.

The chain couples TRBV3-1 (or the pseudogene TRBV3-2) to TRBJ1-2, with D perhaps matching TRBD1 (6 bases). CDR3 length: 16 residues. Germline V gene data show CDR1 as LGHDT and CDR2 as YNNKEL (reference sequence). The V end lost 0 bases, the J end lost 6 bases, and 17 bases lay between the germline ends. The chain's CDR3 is CASSQEIQGRRNGYTF. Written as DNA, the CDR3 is TGTGCCAGCAGCCAAGAAATTCAGGGGCGCAGAAATGGCTACACCTTC.

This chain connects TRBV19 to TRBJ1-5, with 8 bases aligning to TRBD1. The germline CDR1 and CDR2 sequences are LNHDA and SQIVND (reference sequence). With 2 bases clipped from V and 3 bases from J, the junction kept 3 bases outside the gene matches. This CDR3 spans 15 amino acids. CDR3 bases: TGTGCCAGTAGTATATTGGACAGGGACAATCAGCCCCAGCATTTT. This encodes CASSILDRDNQPQHF. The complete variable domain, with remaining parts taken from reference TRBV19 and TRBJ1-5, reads DGGITQSPKYLFRKEGQNVTLSCEQNLNHDAMYWYRQDPGQGLRLIYYSQIVNDFQKGDIAEGYSVSREKKESFPLTVTSAQKNPTAFYLCASSILDRDNQPQHFGDGTRLSIL.

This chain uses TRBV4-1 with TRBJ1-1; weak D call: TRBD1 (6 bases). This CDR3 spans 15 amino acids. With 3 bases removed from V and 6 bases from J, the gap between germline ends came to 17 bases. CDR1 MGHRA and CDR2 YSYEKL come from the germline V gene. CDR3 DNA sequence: TGCGCCAGCAGCCAGGGGGGGCAGGGACGAGCTGAAGCTTTCTTT. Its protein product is CASSQGGQGRAEAFF.

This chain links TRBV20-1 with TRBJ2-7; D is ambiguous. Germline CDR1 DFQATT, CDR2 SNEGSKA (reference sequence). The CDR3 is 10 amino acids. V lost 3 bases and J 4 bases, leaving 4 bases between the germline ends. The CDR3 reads CSASGYEQYF. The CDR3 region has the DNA TGCAGTGCTAGCGGTTACGAGCAGTACTTC.

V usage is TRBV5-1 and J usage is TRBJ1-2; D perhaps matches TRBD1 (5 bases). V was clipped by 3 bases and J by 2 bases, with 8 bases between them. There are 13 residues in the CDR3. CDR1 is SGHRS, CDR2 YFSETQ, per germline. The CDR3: CASSSKGNYGYTF. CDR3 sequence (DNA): TGCGCCAGCAGCTCGAAGGGGAACTATGGCTACACCTTC.

The CDR3 bases are TGTGCCAGCAGTGAAAATCCCCTAGCTGGTGAGCAGTTCTTC. It is translated as CASSENPLAGEQFF. This chain uses TRBV2 with TRBJ2-1; perhaps TRBD2 as D (5 bases). This CDR3 is 14 amino acids long. From germline, CDR1 is SNHLY and CDR2 FYNNEI. V lost 2 bases and J 9 bases, leaving 14 bases between the germline ends.

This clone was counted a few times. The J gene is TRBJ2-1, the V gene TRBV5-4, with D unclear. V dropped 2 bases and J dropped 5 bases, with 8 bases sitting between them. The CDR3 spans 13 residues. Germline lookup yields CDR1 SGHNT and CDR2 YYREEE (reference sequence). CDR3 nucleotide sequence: TGTGCCAGCAGCTTACCACTTAACAATGAGCAGTTCTTC. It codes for CASSLPLNNEQFF.

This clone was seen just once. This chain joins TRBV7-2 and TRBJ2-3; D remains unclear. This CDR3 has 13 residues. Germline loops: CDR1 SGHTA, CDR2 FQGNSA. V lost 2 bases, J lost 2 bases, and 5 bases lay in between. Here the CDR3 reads CASSLYITDTQYF. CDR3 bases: TGTGCCAGCAGCTTATATATCACAGATACGCAGTATTTT.

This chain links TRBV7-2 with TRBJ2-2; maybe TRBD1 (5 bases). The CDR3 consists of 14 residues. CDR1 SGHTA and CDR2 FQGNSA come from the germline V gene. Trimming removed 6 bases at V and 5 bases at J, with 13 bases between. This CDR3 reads CASSLQGRTGELFF. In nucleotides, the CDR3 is TGTGCCAGCAGTCTCCAGGGCCGGACCGGGGAGCTGTTTTTT.

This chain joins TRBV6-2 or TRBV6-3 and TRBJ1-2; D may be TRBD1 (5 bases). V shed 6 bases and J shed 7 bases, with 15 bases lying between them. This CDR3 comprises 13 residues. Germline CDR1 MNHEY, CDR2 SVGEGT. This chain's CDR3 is CASSLGHLRGYTF. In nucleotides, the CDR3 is TGTGCCAGCAGCCTAGGACACCTCCGTGGCTACACCTTC.

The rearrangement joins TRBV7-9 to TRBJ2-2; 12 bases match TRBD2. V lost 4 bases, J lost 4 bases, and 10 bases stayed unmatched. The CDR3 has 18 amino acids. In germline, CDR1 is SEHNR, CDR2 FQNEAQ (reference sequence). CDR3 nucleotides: TGTGCCAGCAGCTCGACTAGCGGGAGAAAAAGGGTCACCGGGGAGCTGTTTTTT. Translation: CASSSTSGRKRVTGELFF.

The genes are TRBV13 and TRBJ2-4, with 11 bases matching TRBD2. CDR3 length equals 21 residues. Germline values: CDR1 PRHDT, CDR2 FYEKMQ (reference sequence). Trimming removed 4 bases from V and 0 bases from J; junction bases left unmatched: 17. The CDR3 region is CASSSAQVVAGGILAKNIQYF. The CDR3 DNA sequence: TGTGCCAGCAGCTCCGCACAGGTAGTAGCGGGAGGGATTCTAGCCAAAAACATTCAGTACTTC. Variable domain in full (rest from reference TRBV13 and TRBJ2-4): AAGVIQSPRHLIKEKRETATLKCYPIPRHDTVYWYQQGPGQDPQFLISFYEKMQSDKGSIPDRFSAQQFSDYHSELNMSSLELGDSALYFCASSSAQVVAGGILAKNIQYFGAGTRLSVL.

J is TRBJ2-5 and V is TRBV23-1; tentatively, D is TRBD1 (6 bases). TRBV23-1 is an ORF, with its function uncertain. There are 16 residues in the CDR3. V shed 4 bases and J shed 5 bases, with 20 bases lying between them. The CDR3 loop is CASSRELGGQPETQYF. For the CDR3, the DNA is TGCGCCAGCAGTCGAGAACTGGGTGGACAGCCCGAGACCCAGTACTTC.

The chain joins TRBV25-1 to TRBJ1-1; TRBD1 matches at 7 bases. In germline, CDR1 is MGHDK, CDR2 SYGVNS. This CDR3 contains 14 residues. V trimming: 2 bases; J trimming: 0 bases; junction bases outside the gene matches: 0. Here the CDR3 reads CASSEQGVNTEAFF. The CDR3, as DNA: TGTGCCAGCAGTGAACAGGGGGTGAACACTGAAGCTTTCTTT.

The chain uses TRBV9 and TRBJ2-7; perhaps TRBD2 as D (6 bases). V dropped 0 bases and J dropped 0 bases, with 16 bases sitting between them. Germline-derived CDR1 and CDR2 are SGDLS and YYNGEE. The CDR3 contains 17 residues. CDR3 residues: CASSVGTSNQFSYEQYF. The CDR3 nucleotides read TGTGCCAGCAGCGTAGGAACTAGCAACCAATTCTCCTACGAGCAGTACTTC.